The next 32 T cell receptor beta chains were all read from a single sample in a study of cytomegalovirus exposure and HLA in healthy donors. Both 60 Vbeta primers and 13 Jbeta primers went into the PCR. Clones were read by immunoSEQ multiplex PCR, and TCRdb kept only the in-frame ones, dropping some. Here the sample spans 150,000 to 200,000 clones, more than 70% being singletons. What was sequenced was PBMCs. These receptors originate from a male donor in good health and CMV-seropositive.

The V gene is TRBV5-1, the J gene TRBJ2-7; 10 bases align to TRBD1. The J segment lost 0 bases and the V segment lost 4 bases, leaving 7 bases of the junction unmatched. CDR3 size: 16 residues. Germline V gene data show CDR1 as SGHRS and CDR2 as YFSETQ. The CDR3 here is CASSPGQGPISYEQYF. CDR3 coding DNA: TGCGCCAGCAGCCCGGGACAGGGGCCGATCTCCTACGAGCAGTACTTC.

The V gene is TRBV11-2, the J gene TRBJ1-6; D remains ambiguous. The CDR3 length is 13 residues. Germline V CDR1 and CDR2: SGHAT, FQNNGV. Between the trimmed V and J ends, which lost 1 base and 7 bases, there was a span of 5 bases. CDR3 nucleotides: TGTGCCAGCAGCTTAGCTAGGAATTCACCCCTCCACTTT. Protein sequence: CASSLARNSPLHF.

The V and J genes are TRBV6-6 and TRBJ2-7; the match to TRBD1 covers 7 bases. The CDR3 length is 15 residues. V gave up 2 bases and J gave up 4 bases; unmatched junction bases: 8. Germline CDR1 reads MNHNY; CDR2 reads SVGAGI (reference sequence). Here the CDR3 DNA reads TGTGCCAGCAGTTACGATTTGGGACAGTGGTACGAGCAGTACTTC. It specifies CASSYDLGQWYEQYF.

This clone was counted a single time. Its ends do not fully match the called genes, so a read error is possible. The chain has TRBV6-5 and TRBJ2-7, with TRBD2 matching 9 bases. This CDR3 has 15 residues. In germline, CDR1 is MNHEY, CDR2 SVGAGI. The CDR3 region is CASSYSTSGDYKQYF. The CDR3 bases are TGTGCCAGCAGTTACTCGACTAGCGGAGACTACAAGCAGTACTTC.

This chain joins TRBV5-1 and TRBJ2-7; 9 positions match TRBD1. V lost 0 bases to trimming and J lost 2 bases; unmatched junction nucleotides: 18. The length of the CDR3 is 20 residues. Germline V gives CDR1 SGHRS, CDR2 YFSETQ. The CDR3 protein is CASSLGDREASGPPAYEQYF. In nucleotides, the CDR3 is TGCGCCAGCAGCTTGGGGGACAGGGAGGCTAGCGGACCTCCCGCCTACGAGCAGTACTTC.

This chain uses TRBV29-1 with TRBJ2-1; D perhaps matches TRBD2 (6 bases). V was cut by 1 base and J by 9 bases, with 13 bases left in between. CDR1 is SQVTM and CDR2 is ANQGSEA in the germline V gene. The CDR3 runs to 13 residues. The CDR3 protein is CSVEGGTYGEQFF. For the CDR3, the DNA is TGCAGCGTTGAAGGGGGGACTTACGGTGAGCAGTTCTTC.

This clone was seen only a few times. The rearrangement uses TRBV18 and TRBJ1-1, with 7 bases fitting TRBD1. The V gene's germline CDR1 is KGHSH and CDR2 LQKENI. The CDR3 covers 15 residues. Trimming took 0 bases from V and 7 from J; bases not matched to a gene: 8. CDR3 DNA: TGTGCCAGCTCACCACCGGGGTCAGGGGGGCTTGAAGCTTTCTTT. Translated, it gives CASSPPGSGGLEAFF.

DNA of the CDR3: TGTGCCAGCAGCTGGGGGGGGAGCGCGCCTTACGAGCAGTACTTC. Translated, it gives CASSWGGSAPYEQYF. The chain joins TRBV7-2 to TRBJ2-7, with 7 positions matching TRBD2. The CDR3 is made up of 15 amino acids. Losses at the gene ends were 4 bases for V and 4 bases for J; bases not matched to a gene: 10. CDR1 and CDR2 (germline): SGHTA, FQGNSA.

The chain is built from TRBV6-5 and TRBJ2-3, with 16 bases fitting TRBD2. Germline lookup yields CDR1 MNHEY and CDR2 SVGAGI. Unmatched junction bases numbered 9, after V lost 4 bases and J lost 14 bases. The CDR3 is 15 residues long. CDR3 DNA sequence: TGTGCCAGCAGTTGGGGGACTAGCGGGAGGGCCAATTTGTATTTT. Its translation: CASSWGTSGRANLYF.

This chain connects TRBV5-1 to TRBJ1-1; 8 positions match TRBD1. Germline lookup yields CDR1 SGHRS and CDR2 YFSETQ. The CDR3 totals 16 residues. The ends lost 0 bases at V and 0 bases at J; junction bases unmatched: 4. The CDR3 region has the DNA TGCGCCAGCAGCTTGGGGGGGACAGGAATGAACACTGAAGCTTTCTTT. This gives the protein CASSLGGTGMNTEAFF.

CDR3 in amino acids: CASSAIPRSFF. CDR3 sequence (DNA): TGTGCCAGCAGTGCCATACCGAGGTCTTTCTTT. The J gene is TRBJ1-1, the V gene TRBV28; D not certain. The CDR3 is 11 amino acids. Germline CDR1 reads MDHEN; CDR2 reads SYDVKM. V shed 5 bases and J shed 12 bases, with 13 bases lying between them.

CDR3 in amino acids: CASTSGGTNEKLFF. Written as DNA, the CDR3 is TGTGCCAGCACTAGCGGGGGGACTAATGAAAAACTGTTTTTT. The chain uses TRBV6-5 and TRBJ1-4, with D perhaps matching TRBD1 (5 bases). The CDR3 extends over 14 amino acids. The V end was cut by 7 bases, the J end by 2 bases, with 11 bases between. The V gene's germline CDR1 is MNHEY and CDR2 SVGAGI.

Worth noting for this clone: Other DNA sequences of this sample code for an identical CDR3. This rearrangement joins TRBV6-6 to TRBJ1-5, with 10 bases lining up with TRBD1. CDR3 length equals 15 residues. Trimming cost V 6 bases and J 3 bases; bases outside gene matches: 5. The V gene's germline CDR1 is MNHNY and CDR2 SVGAGI (reference sequence). The CDR3, as DNA: TGTGCCAGCAGAGACAGGGGGCGCGTCAATCAGCCCCAGCATTTT. Amino acids: CASRDRGRVNQPQHF.

This clone was seen a handful of times. The genes are TRBV4-1 and TRBJ1-5, with TRBD1 matching over 10 bases. The CDR3 spans 17 residues. The V segment lost 2 bases and the J segment 0 bases; nucleotides outside the gene matches: 4. Per germline, CDR1 MGHRA and CDR2 YSYEKL. CDR3: CASSQRQGAISNQPQHF. As DNA, the CDR3 is TGCGCCAGCAGCCAACGACAGGGGGCTATTAGCAATCAGCCCCAGCATTTT.

This clone occurred once. This chain joins TRBV30 and TRBJ2-3; maybe TRBD1 (5 bases). V was pared by 4 bases and J by 3 bases, with 14 bases between. The CDR3 consists of 14 residues. Germline values: CDR1 GTSNPN, CDR2 SVGIG (reference sequence). The chain's CDR3 is CAWTWQGTTDTQYF. The DNA of the CDR3 is TGTGCCTGGACTTGGCAGGGAACTACAGATACGCAGTATTTT.

The chain employs TRBV21-1 and TRBJ2-1; no check of the table's D call, TRBD2, against the DNA was made. TRBV21-1 corresponds to a pseudogene. CDR3 size: 15 residues. The CDR3 DNA reads as TGTGCCAGCAGCAAAAGGACGGGAGACGTCGGTGAGCAGTTCTTC. Protein sequence: CASSKRTGDVGEQFF.

The chain has TRBV28 and TRBJ2-7; 8 positions agree with TRBD1. Per the germline V gene, CDR1 is MDHEN and CDR2 is SYDVKM. The CDR3 is made up of 14 amino acids. With V trimmed by 7 bases and J by 1 base, 6 bases remained unmatched. DNA for the CDR3: TGTGCCAGCACCCTGCAGGGGGCTTCCTACGAGCAGTACTTC. It yields the protein CASTLQGASYEQYF. The whole variable domain, filled in from reference TRBV28 and TRBJ2-7, reads DVKVTQSSRYLVKRTGEKVFLECVQDMDHENMFWYRQDPGLGLRLIYFSYDVKMKEKGDIPEGYSVSREKKERFSLILESASTNQTSMYLCASTLQGASYEQYFGPGTRLTVT.

This clone was picked up a small number of times. The chain has TRBV2 and TRBJ1-1; D is perhaps TRBD1 (5 bases). The CDR3 is 14 residues long. V shed 7 bases and J shed 8 bases, with 20 bases lying between them. The germline V gene encodes CDR1 SNHLY and CDR2 FYNNEI. The DNA of the CDR3 is TGTGCCAGCACTCCTAAGCGGGGCAGCAGGGAAGCTTTCTTT. Translated, it gives CASTPKRGSREAFF.

The gene calls are TRBV5-5 and TRBJ1-5, with TRBD1 matching over 8 bases. V trimming: 4 bases; J trimming: 5 bases; junction bases outside the gene matches: 8. Per germline, CDR1 SGHKS and CDR2 YYEKEE (reference sequence). CDR3 length: 15 residues. CDR3 sequence: CASSPRQGQDQPQHF. The CDR3, as DNA: TGTGCCAGCAGCCCACGACAGGGACAGGATCAGCCCCAGCATTTT.

The CDR3 protein is CASSYTSGIIQYF. CDR3 coding DNA: TGTGCCAGCAGTTACACTAGCGGGATTATTCAGTACTTC. V and J are TRBV6-5 and TRBJ2-4; TRBD2 aligns across 10 bases. CDR3 length equals 13 residues. Germline V gene lookup returns CDR1 MNHEY and CDR2 SVGAGI. V was clipped by 2 bases and J by 10 bases; unmatched bases: 2.

The CDR3 spells CASSPSWRDQPQHF. CDR3 coding DNA: TGTGCCAGCTCACCATCTTGGCGGGATCAGCCCCAGCATTTT. This chain uses TRBV18 with TRBJ1-5; the D is unclear. Deletions cut 2 bases from V and 5 bases from J, with 10 bases between. This CDR3 contains 14 residues. The germline CDR1 and CDR2 sequences are KGHSH and LQKENI.

A single count supports this clone. This chain joins TRBV10-3 and TRBJ2-2; no clear D. The CDR3 runs to 14 residues. Germline values: CDR1 ENHRY, CDR2 SYGVKD. The ends were cut back, 6 bases at V and 7 bases at J, with 15 bases in the middle. Written as DNA, the CDR3 is TGTGCCATCAGCATGGAACAGCTCGGCGGGGAGCTGTTTTTT. Its protein is CAISMEQLGGELFF.

This chain links TRBV6-1 with TRBJ2-5; the D is unclear. V dropped 3 bases and J dropped 4 bases, with 9 bases sitting between them. The CDR3 consists of 13 residues. CDR1 MNHNS and CDR2 SASEGT come from the germline V gene. The CDR3 reads CASSELAGETQYF. The CDR3 DNA reads as TGTGCCAGCAGTGAGTTAGCTGGAGAGACCCAGTACTTC.

The chain combines TRBV19 with TRBJ1-5; maybe TRBD1 (6 bases). The germline gives CDR1 LNHDA, CDR2 SQIVND (reference sequence). The CDR3 covers 14 residues. V gave up 7 bases and J gave up 0 bases, with 10 bases separating them. The CDR3 sequence is CASNRDDSNQPQHF. CDR3 bases: TGTGCCAGTAACAGGGACGATAGCAATCAGCCCCAGCATTTT.

The rearrangement joins TRBV6-6 to TRBJ1-1; possible D gene TRBD1, 5 bases. Trimming left V 8 bases short and J 5 bases short, with 21 bases between. The germline V gene has CDR1 MNHNY and CDR2 SVGAGI (reference sequence). The CDR3 is 15 residues long. CDR3 nucleotides: TGTGCCAGCCATCAGGGCGGGGTCGGAGATACTGAAGCTTTCTTT. This sequence encodes CASHQGGVGDTEAFF.

This chain connects TRBV7-2 to TRBJ2-7; D remains unclear. V was clipped by 1 base and J by 3 bases, with 10 bases between them. Looked up from germline, CDR1 is SGHTA and CDR2 is FQGNSA. There are 14 residues in the CDR3. The CDR3 nucleotides are TGTGCCAGCAGCTTAGTGGCCAGTTTCTACGAGCAGTACTTC. Translation: CASSLVASFYEQYF. The full variable domain, completed using reference TRBV7-2 and TRBJ2-7, is GAGVSQSPSNKVTEKGKDVELRCDPISGHTALYWYRQSLGQGLEFLIYFQGNSAPDKSGLPSDRFSAERTGGSVSTLTIQRTQQEDSAVYLCASSLVASFYEQYFGPGTRLTVT.

V usage is TRBV7-6 and J usage is TRBJ2-5; a possible D gene is TRBD2 (5 bases). This CDR3 contains 13 residues. Trimming took 5 bases from V and 7 from J, leaving 14 bases between them. The germline V gene has CDR1 SGHVS and CDR2 FNYEAQ. CDR3: CASSTEEERTQYF. The CDR3 DNA reads TGTGCCAGCAGCACGGAGGAGGAGAGGACCCAGTACTTC.

The CDR3 sequence: CASRSGADTQYF. The CDR3 region has the DNA TGTGCCAGCAGGTCGGGGGCAGATACGCAGTATTTT. This rearrangement joins TRBV11-3 to TRBJ2-3, with D possibly being TRBD2 (6 bases). V dropped 6 bases and J dropped 4 bases, with 8 bases sitting between them. CDR3 length: 12 residues. Looked up from germline, CDR1 is SGHNT and CDR2 is YENEEA.

J is TRBJ1-5 and V is TRBV7-2; D is uncertain. Trimming shortened V by 2 bases and J by 0 bases, and 8 bases separated the two germline ends. The CDR3 extends over 15 amino acids. Germline loops: CDR1 SGHTA, CDR2 FQGNSA. This CDR3 is CASSLLGSSNQPQHF. CDR3 nucleotide sequence: TGTGCCAGCAGCTTACTAGGCAGTAGCAATCAGCCCCAGCATTTT.

V usage is TRBV25-1 and J usage is TRBJ2-2; 8 bases agree with TRBD1. Germline CDR1 MGHDK, CDR2 SYGVNS. With V trimmed by 1 base and J by 4 bases, 5 bases remained unmatched. The CDR3 has 16 residues. CDR3 in amino acids: CASSELEQGGTGELFF. The DNA of the CDR3 is TGTGCCAGCAGTGAATTAGAACAGGGGGGCACCGGGGAGCTGTTTTTT.

The J gene is TRBJ1-2, the V gene TRBV27; tentative D call: TRBD1 (6 bases). From germline, CDR1 is MNHEY and CDR2 SMNVEV (reference sequence). This CDR3 is built from 14 residues. V shed 5 bases and J shed 7 bases, with 17 bases lying between them. The CDR3 region is CASSPSPGVGGYTF. The CDR3 region has the DNA TGTGCCAGCAGTCCCTCCCCAGGGGTGGGTGGCTACACCTTC.

The chain has TRBV9 and TRBJ1-1, with a weak D call TRBD1 (6 bases). V gave up 0 bases and J gave up 3 bases, with 15 bases separating them. The CDR3 runs to 16 residues. The germline CDR1 and CDR2 sequences are SGDLS and YYNGEE. This CDR3 is CASSVGRGGRDTEAFF. DNA of the CDR3: TGTGCCAGCAGCGTAGGTCGGGGGGGCAGGGACACTGAAGCTTTCTTT.